The 21 T cell receptor beta chains given below trace back to one sample, sequenced in a study of cytomegalovirus exposure and HLA in healthy donors. Clones were sequenced by immunoSEQ multiplex PCR, and TCRdb holds only the in-frame ones, with some missing. This table holds over 110,000 clones, around 84% found once. Sequenced sample: PBMCs. These receptors were obtained from a man younger than 35 in good health and CMV-seropositive.

The chain joins TRBV25-1 to TRBJ1-4; 8 bases fit TRBD1. With 7 bases clipped from V and 7 bases from J, the junction kept 2 bases outside the gene matches. The CDR3 contains 12 residues. Germline assignment: CDR1 MGHDK and CDR2 SYGVNS. The CDR3 is CASKQGAEKLFF. The DNA of the CDR3 is TGTGCCAGCAAGCAGGGGGCTGAAAAACTGTTTTTT.

The V and J genes are TRBV18 and TRBJ2-5; D possibly corresponds to TRBD1 (6 bases). Per the germline V gene, CDR1 is KGHSH and CDR2 is LQKENI. The CDR3 runs 14 residues. The V and J ends lost 3 bases and 2 bases respectively, with 10 bases between them. The CDR3 DNA follows: TGTGCCAGCTCACCGGACAGACAACAAGAGACCCAGTACTTC. It yields the protein CASSPDRQQETQYF.

The CDR3 sequence: CASSLDRGNTEAFF. The CDR3 bases are TGTGCCAGCAGTTTAGATCGGGGGAACACTGAAGCTTTCTTT. The chain has TRBV28 and TRBJ1-1; D remains unclear. The CDR3 is 14 residues long. Trimming pared 2 bases from V and 1 base from J, leaving 8 bases between. The germline CDR1 and CDR2 sequences are MDHEN and SYDVKM. The full variable domain, rest sourced from reference TRBV28 and TRBJ1-1, is DVKVTQSSRYLVKRTGEKVFLECVQDMDHENMFWYRQDPGLGLRLIYFSYDVKMKEKGDIPEGYSVSREKKERFSLILESASTNQTSMYLCASSLDRGNTEAFFGQGTRLTVV.

This clone was detected a few times. The J gene is TRBJ1-5, the V gene TRBV30; D is unresolved. Trimming took off 2 bases at V and 0 bases at J, with 8 bases between the two ends. Per germline, CDR1 GTSNPN and CDR2 SVGIG (reference sequence). The CDR3 is 14 amino acids. CDR3 in amino acids: CAWSSLDSNQPQHF. As DNA, the CDR3 is TGTGCCTGGAGTTCATTAGATAGCAATCAGCCCCAGCATTTT. Full variable domain (missing parts from reference TRBV30 and TRBJ1-5): SQTIHQWPATLVQPVGSPLSLECTVEGTSNPNLYWYRQAAGRGLQLLFYSVGIGQISSEVPQNLSASRPQDRQFILSSKKLLLSDSGFYLCAWSSLDSNQPQHFGDGTRLSIL.

This clone occurred a few times. The genes are TRBV10-3 and TRBJ1-2; 10 nucleotides align to TRBD1. Germline V gives CDR1 ENHRY, CDR2 SYGVKD. This CDR3 region has 12 residues. The V and J ends lost 6 bases and 13 bases, in that order; junction bases with no gene match: 8. The CDR3 spells CAIRGQGKGSTF. CDR3 nucleotides: TGTGCCATCAGGGGACAGGGGAAAGGGAGCACCTTC.

The J gene is TRBJ2-3, the V gene TRBV28, with 13 bases matching TRBD2. Germline V lookup: CDR1 MDHEN, CDR2 SYDVKM. J gave up 4 bases and V 6 bases, and 13 bases lay outside the gene matches. CDR3 length: 18 residues. This CDR3 reads CASSIPGTSGTGADTQYF. The CDR3 region has the DNA TGTGCCAGCAGCATACCCGGGACTAGCGGGACTGGGGCAGATACGCAGTATTTT.

This chain joins TRBV5-6 and TRBJ2-3, with a possible D match to TRBD2 (5 bases). In germline, CDR1 is SGHDT, CDR2 YYEEEE. The CDR3 runs to 16 residues. Trimming took off 3 bases at V and 0 bases at J, with 14 bases between the two ends. CDR3 nucleotide sequence: TGTGCCAGCAGCTCCGGAATAGCGCAGAGCACAGATACGCAGTATTTT. Its protein product is CASSSGIAQSTDTQYF. The full variable domain, in which reference TRBV5-6 and TRBJ2-3 provide the parts outside the CDR3, is DAGVTQSPTHLIKTRGQQVTLRCSPKSGHDTVSWYQQALGQGPQFIFQYYEEEERQRGNFPDRFSGHQFPNYSSELNVNALLLGDSALYLCASSSGIAQSTDTQYFGPGTRLTVL.

This clone was seen just once. The chain joins TRBV7-2 to TRBJ2-2; TRBD1 is a possible D gene (5 bases). The germline V and J ends were trimmed by 1 base and 4 bases, with 13 bases remaining between them. Germline V gene lookup returns CDR1 SGHTA and CDR2 FQGNSA. The CDR3 spans 16 residues. This CDR3 is CASSLEQGRFTGELFF. The CDR3 nucleotides are TGTGCCAGCAGCTTAGAGCAGGGCCGCTTCACCGGGGAGCTGTTTTTT.

The chain couples TRBV19 to TRBJ1-5; TRBD1 might be the D (6 bases). The germline V and J ends were trimmed by 5 bases and 6 bases, with 14 bases remaining between them. Germline CDR1 reads LNHDA; CDR2 reads SQIVND (reference sequence). The length of the CDR3 is 14 residues. CDR3 sequence reads: CASSAGAGSQPQHF. In DNA form, the CDR3 reads TGTGCCAGTAGTGCAGGGGCCGGCAGTCAGCCCCAGCATTTT. The full variable domain, rest sourced from reference TRBV19 and TRBJ1-5, is DGGITQSPKYLFRKEGQNVTLSCEQNLNHDAMYWYRQDPGQGLRLIYYSQIVNDFQKGDIAEGYSVSREKKESFPLTVTSAQKNPTAFYLCASSAGAGSQPQHFGDGTRLSIL.

This rearrangement joins TRBV6-1 to TRBJ1-5, with TRBD1 matching 8 bases. CDR3 length equals 15 residues. Trimming took 7 bases from V and 7 from J; bases not matched to a gene: 12. CDR1 and CDR2 (germline): MNHNS, SASEGT. Here the CDR3 reads CASKRTGILGQPQHF. CDR3 DNA: TGTGCCAGCAAGAGGACAGGGATCCTAGGGCAGCCCCAGCATTTT.

The rearrangement joins TRBV15 to TRBJ2-1, with TRBD2 matching over 10 bases. The CDR3 is 21 amino acids. CDR1 and CDR2 from the germline V gene are LNHNV and YYDKDF (reference sequence). V lost 1 base, J lost 0 bases, and 15 bases stayed unmatched. CDR3 bases: TGTGCCACCAGCAGAGCCCGGCTCGGGACTAGCGCGACTAGCTCCTACAATGAGCAGTTCTTC. This encodes CATSRARLGTSATSSYNEQFF.

The rearrangement joins TRBV19 to TRBJ1-5; TRBD1 agrees at 10 bases. The germline CDR1 and CDR2 sequences are LNHDA and SQIVND (reference sequence). Trimming took 4 bases from V and 4 from J; bases not matched to a gene: 4. This CDR3 is 15 amino acids long. The CDR3 reads CASSRDRGQNQPQHF. Written as DNA, the CDR3 is TGTGCCAGTAGTAGAGACAGGGGGCAGAATCAGCCCCAGCATTTT.

V usage is TRBV5-5 and J usage is TRBJ2-1; 14 bases match TRBD2. The CDR3 extends over 17 amino acids. CDR1 is SGHKS and CDR2 is YYEKEE in the germline V gene (reference sequence). Trimming cost V 4 bases and J 9 bases; bases outside gene matches: 12. The CDR3 DNA is TGTGCCAGCAGCCTCAACCCGGGACTAGCGGGAGTTATTGAGCAGTTCTTC. Its translation: CASSLNPGLAGVIEQFF.

The chain combines TRBV7-9 with TRBJ2-7; 7 bases are a match to TRBD1. V trimming: 5 bases; J trimming: 6 bases; junction bases outside the gene matches: 4. Germline V gene sequence: CDR1 SEHNR, CDR2 FQNEAQ (reference sequence). CDR3 length equals 12 residues. CDR3 amino acids: CASSTRDSEQYF. CDR3 bases: TGTGCCAGCAGCACCCGGGACAGCGAGCAGTACTTC.

The V and J genes are TRBV18 and TRBJ1-6, with TRBD1 matching 9 bases. The CDR3 has 16 residues. Unmatched junction bases numbered 7, after V lost 3 bases and J lost 7 bases. Germline-derived CDR1 and CDR2 are KGHSH and LQKENI. CDR3 nucleotides: TGTGCCAGCTCACCCCAGGACAGGGGAGCGAATTCACCCCTCCACTTT. This codes for CASSPQDRGANSPLHF.

The chain joins TRBV7-3 to TRBJ2-7; 8 bases line up with TRBD2. CDR3 length equals 14 residues. The J segment lost 6 bases and the V segment lost 3 bases, leaving 7 bases of the junction unmatched. Germline lookup yields CDR1 SGHTA and CDR2 FQGTGA. CDR3 in amino acids: CASSLSGSKGEQYF. For the CDR3, the DNA is TGTGCCAGCAGCTTGAGCGGGAGCAAGGGCGAGCAGTACTTC.

V usage is TRBV5-1 and J usage is TRBJ1-4; 7 nucleotides line up with TRBD1. The germline CDR1 and CDR2 sequences are SGHRS and YFSETQ. The J segment lost 4 bases and the V segment lost 3 bases, leaving 3 bases of the junction unmatched. CDR3 length: 14 residues. CDR3 nucleotide sequence: TGCGCCAGCAGCTCACAGGGGATTAATGAAAAACTGTTTTTT. Protein: CASSSQGINEKLFF.

This sequence joins TRBV5-1 and TRBJ2-1; 8 nucleotides match TRBD2. This CDR3 contains 15 residues. Per germline, CDR1 SGHRS and CDR2 YFSETQ. V dropped 2 bases and J dropped 1; count of bases not matched to a gene: 2. The chain's CDR3 is CASSLAGVSYNEQFF. The CDR3 nucleotides read TGCGCCAGCAGCTTAGCGGGAGTGTCCTACAATGAGCAGTTCTTC.

This sequence joins TRBV13 and TRBJ2-5, with 8 nucleotides matching TRBD2. The length of the CDR3 is 15 residues. With 7 bases clipped from V and 5 bases from J, the junction kept 12 bases outside the gene matches. Germline loops: CDR1 PRHDT, CDR2 FYEKMQ (reference sequence). The CDR3 DNA follows: TGTGCCAGCACCCTACTCGGGGGGGCGCGGGAGACCCAGTACTTC. As protein: CASTLLGGARETQYF.

This clone was seen a few times. V usage is TRBV6-5 and J usage is TRBJ1-2; D ambiguous. The CDR3 has 14 residues. The V and J ends lost 5 bases and 0 bases respectively, with 10 bases between them. Germline V lookup: CDR1 MNHEY, CDR2 SVGAGI. The CDR3 DNA sequence: TGTGCCAGCAGTCCTAGTAAAGCTAACTATGGCTACACCTTC. Amino acid sequence: CASSPSKANYGYTF.

J is TRBJ1-1 and V is TRBV2; D gene ambiguous. This CDR3 is built from 14 residues. Germline V gives CDR1 SNHLY, CDR2 FYNNEI. V dropped 4 bases and J dropped 4 bases, with 13 bases sitting between them. CDR3 region: CASSAVLRGTEAFF. The CDR3 bases are TGTGCCAGCAGTGCTGTACTCCGGGGCACTGAAGCTTTCTTT.